This T cell receptor beta chain was identified during a study of CD8+CD57+ T cells in acquired aplastic anemia. Overall study: Healthy donor CD4+ samples were sequenced to a depth that averaged around 9.8 million reads.

Profiling of TCR beta VDJ combinations and CDR3 sequences used genomic DNA as template. TCRdb used MiXCR to reprocess the reads, holding one entry per CDR3 protein. Seen here are hundreds of thousands of distinct CDR3 sequences, roughly 68% observed once, and the top ten hold approximately 3.8%. This clonotype was recorded many times. The antigen remains unidentified. Trimming removed 1 base from V and 0 bases from J, with 9 bases in between. This CDR3 contains 14 residues. Germline V CDR1 and CDR2: DFQATT, SNEGSKA (reference sequence). Study-wide results and limits: For CD8+ Simpson's diversity, patients and controls showed no significant difference. The same twenty-nine CD8+ CDR3 sequences occurred in patients and in controls.

The clonotype originates from a human donor in good health, serving as a control. The chain links TRBV20-1 to TRBJ1-1; D not resolved. Sequencing was done on a sample of sorted CD4+, CD8+, or CD8+CD57+ T cells (not recorded which) from PBMCs. The CDR3 reads CSARASELNTEAFF. CDR3 sequence (DNA): TGCAGTGCTAGAGCGAGCGAACTGAACACTGAAGCTTTCTTT.